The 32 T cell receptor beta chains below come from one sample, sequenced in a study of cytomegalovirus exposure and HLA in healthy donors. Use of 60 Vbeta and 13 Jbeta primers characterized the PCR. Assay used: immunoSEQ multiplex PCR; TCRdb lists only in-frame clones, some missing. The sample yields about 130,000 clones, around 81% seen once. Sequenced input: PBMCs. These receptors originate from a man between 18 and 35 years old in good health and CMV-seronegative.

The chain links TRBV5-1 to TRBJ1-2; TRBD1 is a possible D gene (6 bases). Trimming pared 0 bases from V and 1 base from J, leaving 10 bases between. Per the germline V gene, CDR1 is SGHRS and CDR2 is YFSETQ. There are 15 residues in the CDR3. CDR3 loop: CASSLDGQHNYGYTF. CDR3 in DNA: TGCGCCAGCAGCTTGGATGGACAGCATAACTATGGCTACACCTTC.

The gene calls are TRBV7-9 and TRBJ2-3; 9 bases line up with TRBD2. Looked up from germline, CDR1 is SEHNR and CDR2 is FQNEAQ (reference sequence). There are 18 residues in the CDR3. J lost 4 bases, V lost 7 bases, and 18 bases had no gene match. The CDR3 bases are TGTGCCAGCATCCCCATGACGGGTCTAGCGGGGAGATCAGATACGCAGTATTTT. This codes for CASIPMTGLAGRSDTQYF.

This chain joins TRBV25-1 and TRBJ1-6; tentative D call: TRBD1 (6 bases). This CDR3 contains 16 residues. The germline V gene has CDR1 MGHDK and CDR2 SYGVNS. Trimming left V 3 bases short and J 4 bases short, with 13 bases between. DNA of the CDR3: TGTGCCAGCAGTGACGAACAGGGTCTGTATAATTCACCCCTCCACTTT. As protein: CASSDEQGLYNSPLHF.

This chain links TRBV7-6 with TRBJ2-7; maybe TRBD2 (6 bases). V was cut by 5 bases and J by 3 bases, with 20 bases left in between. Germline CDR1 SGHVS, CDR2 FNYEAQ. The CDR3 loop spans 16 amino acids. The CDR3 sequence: CASSPAELGTYYEQYF. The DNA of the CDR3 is TGTGCCAGCAGCCCGGCCGAGTTGGGGACTTACTACGAGCAGTACTTC.

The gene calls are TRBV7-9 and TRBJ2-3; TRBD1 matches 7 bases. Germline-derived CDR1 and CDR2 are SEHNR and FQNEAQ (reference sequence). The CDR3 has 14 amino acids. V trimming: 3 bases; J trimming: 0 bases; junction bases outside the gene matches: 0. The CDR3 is CASSLDRSTDTQYF. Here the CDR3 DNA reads TGTGCCAGCAGCTTGGACAGGAGCACAGATACGCAGTATTTT. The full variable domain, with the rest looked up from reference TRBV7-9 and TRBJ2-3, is DTGVSQNPRHKITKRGQNVTFRCDPISEHNRLYWYRQTLGQGPEFLTYFQNEAQLEKSRLLSDRFSAERPKGSFSTLEIQRTEQGDSAMYLCASSLDRSTDTQYFGPGTRLTVL.

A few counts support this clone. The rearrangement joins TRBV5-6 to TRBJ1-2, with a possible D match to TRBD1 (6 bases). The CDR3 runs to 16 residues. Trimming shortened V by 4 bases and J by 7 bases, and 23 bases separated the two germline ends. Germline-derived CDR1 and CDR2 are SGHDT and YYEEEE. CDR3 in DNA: TGTGCCAGCAGCATGTCGGCGATATTACAGGGTTCTGGCTACACCTTC. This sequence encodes CASSMSAILQGSGYTF.

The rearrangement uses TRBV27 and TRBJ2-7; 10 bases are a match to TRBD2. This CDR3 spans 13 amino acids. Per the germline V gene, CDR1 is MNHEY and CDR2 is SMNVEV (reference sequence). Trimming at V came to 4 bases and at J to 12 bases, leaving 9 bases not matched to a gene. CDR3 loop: CASSSLAGVSPYF. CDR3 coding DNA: TGTGCCAGCAGTTCCCTAGCGGGGGTTTCTCCGTACTTC.

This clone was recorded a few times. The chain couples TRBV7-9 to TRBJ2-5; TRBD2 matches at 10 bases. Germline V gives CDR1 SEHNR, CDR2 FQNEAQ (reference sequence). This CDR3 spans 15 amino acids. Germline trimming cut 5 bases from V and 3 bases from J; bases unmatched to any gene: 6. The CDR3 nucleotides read TGTGCCAGCAGCCTCAAACTAGCGGGGAAAGAGACCCAGTACTTC. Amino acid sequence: CASSLKLAGKETQYF.

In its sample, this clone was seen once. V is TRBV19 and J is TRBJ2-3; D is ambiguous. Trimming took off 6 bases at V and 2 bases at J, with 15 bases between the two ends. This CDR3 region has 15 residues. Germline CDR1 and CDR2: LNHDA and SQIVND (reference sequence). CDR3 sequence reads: CASRPPGIFTDTQYF. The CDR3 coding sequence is TGTGCCAGTAGACCGCCAGGCATCTTCACAGATACGCAGTATTTT.

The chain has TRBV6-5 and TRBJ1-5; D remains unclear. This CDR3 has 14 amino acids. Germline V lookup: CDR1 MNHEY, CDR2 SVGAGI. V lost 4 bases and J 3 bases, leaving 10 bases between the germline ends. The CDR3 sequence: CASSSGGNNQPQHF. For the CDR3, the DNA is TGTGCCAGCAGTTCGGGTGGTAACAATCAGCCCCAGCATTTT.

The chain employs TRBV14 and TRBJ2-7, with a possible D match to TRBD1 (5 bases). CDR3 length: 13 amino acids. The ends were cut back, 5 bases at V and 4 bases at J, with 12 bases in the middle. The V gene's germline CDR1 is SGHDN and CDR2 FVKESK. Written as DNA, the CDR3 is TGTGCCAGCAGCACAGGACCGCCTTACGAGCAGTACTTC. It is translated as CASSTGPPYEQYF. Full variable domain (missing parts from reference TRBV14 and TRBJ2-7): EAGVTQFPSHSVIEKGQTVTLRCDPISGHDNLYWYRRVMGKEIKFLLHFVKESKQDESGMPNNRFLAERTGGTYSTLKVQPAELEDSGVYFCASSTGPPYEQYFGPGTRLTVT.

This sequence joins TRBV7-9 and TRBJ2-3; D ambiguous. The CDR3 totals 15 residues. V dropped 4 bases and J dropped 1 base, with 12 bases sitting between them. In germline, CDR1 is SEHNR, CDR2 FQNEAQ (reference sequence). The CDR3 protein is CASSSRTSGTDTQYF. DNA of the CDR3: TGTGCCAGCAGCTCTCGTACAAGCGGCACAGATACGCAGTATTTT.

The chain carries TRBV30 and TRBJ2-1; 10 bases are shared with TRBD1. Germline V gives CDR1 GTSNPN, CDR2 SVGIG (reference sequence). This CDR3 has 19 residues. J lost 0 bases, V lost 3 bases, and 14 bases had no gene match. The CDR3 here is CAWSRGTGATTSSYNEQFF. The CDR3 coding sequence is TGTGCCTGGAGCCGAGGGACAGGGGCGACTACAAGCTCCTACAATGAGCAGTTCTTC. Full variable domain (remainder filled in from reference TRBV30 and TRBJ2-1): SQTIHQWPATLVQPVGSPLSLECTVEGTSNPNLYWYRQAAGRGLQLLFYSVGIGQISSEVPQNLSASRPQDRQFILSSKKLLLSDSGFYLCAWSRGTGATTSSYNEQFFGPGTRLTVL.

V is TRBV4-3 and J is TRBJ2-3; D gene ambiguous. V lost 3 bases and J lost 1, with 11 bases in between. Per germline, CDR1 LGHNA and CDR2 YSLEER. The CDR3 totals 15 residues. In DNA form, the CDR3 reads TGCGCCAGCAGCCATTTGGCAGGCGGCACAGATACGCAGTATTTT. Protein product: CASSHLAGGTDTQYF.

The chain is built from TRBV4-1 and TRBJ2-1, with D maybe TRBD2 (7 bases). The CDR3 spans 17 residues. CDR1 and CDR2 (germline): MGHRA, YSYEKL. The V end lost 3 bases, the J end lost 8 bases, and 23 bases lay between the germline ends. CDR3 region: CASSQVGGAPWPHEQFF. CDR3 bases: TGCGCCAGCAGCCAGGTGGGGGGGGCCCCCTGGCCCCATGAGCAGTTCTTC.

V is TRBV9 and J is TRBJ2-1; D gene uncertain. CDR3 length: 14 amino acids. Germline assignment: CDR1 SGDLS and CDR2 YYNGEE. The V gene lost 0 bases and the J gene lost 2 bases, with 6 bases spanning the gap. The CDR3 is CASSVVRPYNEQFF. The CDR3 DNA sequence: TGTGCCAGCAGCGTAGTCAGGCCCTACAATGAGCAGTTCTTC.

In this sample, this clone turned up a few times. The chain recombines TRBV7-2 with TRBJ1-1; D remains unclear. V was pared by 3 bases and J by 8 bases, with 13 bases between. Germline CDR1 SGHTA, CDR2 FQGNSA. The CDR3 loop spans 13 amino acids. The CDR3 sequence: CASSFGLGFEAFF. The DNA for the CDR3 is TGTGCCAGCAGCTTCGGACTGGGTTTCGAAGCTTTCTTT. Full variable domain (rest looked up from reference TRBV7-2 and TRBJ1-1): GAGVSQSPSNKVTEKGKDVELRCDPISGHTALYWYRQSLGQGLEFLIYFQGNSAPDKSGLPSDRFSAERTGGSVSTLTIQRTQQEDSAVYLCASSFGLGFEAFFGQGTRLTVV.

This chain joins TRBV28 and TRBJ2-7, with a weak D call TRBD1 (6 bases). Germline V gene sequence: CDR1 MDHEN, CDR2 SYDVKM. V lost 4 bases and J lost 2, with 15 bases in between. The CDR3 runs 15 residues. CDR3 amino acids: CASSSVDSRTYEQYF. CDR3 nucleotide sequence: TGTGCCAGCAGTTCGGTGGACAGCAGGACCTACGAGCAGTACTTC. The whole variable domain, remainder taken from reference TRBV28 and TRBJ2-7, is DVKVTQSSRYLVKRTGEKVFLECVQDMDHENMFWYRQDPGLGLRLIYFSYDVKMKEKGDIPEGYSVSREKKERFSLILESASTNQTSMYLCASSSVDSRTYEQYFGPGTRLTVT.

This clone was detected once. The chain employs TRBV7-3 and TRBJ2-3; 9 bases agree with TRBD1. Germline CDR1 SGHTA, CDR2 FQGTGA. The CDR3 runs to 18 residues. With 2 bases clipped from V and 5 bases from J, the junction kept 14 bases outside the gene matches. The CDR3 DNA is TGTGCCAGCAGCTTAGAGGGGGTATGGGACAGGGCTGTAGATACGCAGTATTTT. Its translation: CASSLEGVWDRAVDTQYF.

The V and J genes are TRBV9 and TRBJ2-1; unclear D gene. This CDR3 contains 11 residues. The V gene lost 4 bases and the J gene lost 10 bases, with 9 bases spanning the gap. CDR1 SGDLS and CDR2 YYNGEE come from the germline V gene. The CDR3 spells CASSSLGEQFF. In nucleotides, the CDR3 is TGTGCCAGCAGCTCGCTCGGGGAGCAGTTCTTC. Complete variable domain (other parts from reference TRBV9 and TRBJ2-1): DSGVTQTPKHLITATGQRVTLRCSPRSGDLSVYWYQQSLDQGLQFLIQYYNGEERAKGNILERFSAQQFPDLHSELNLSSLELGDSALYFCASSSLGEQFFGPGTRLTVL.

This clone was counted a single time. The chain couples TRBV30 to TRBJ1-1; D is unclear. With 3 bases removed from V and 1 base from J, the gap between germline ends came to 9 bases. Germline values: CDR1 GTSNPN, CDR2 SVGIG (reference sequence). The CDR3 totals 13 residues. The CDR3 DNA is TGTGCCTGGAGCGTTATCTCGAACACTGAAGCTTTCTTT. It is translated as CAWSVISNTEAFF.

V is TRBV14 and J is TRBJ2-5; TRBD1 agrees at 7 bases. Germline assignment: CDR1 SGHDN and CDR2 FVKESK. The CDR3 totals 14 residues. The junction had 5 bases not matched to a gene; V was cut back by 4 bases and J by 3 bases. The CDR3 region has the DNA TGTGCCAGCAGCCCAAGGACAGGCGAAGAGACCCAGTACTTC. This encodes CASSPRTGEETQYF.

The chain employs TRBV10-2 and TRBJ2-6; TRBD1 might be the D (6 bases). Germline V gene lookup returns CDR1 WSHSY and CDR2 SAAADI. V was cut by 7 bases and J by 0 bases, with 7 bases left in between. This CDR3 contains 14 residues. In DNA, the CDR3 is TGCGCCAGCAAGGGGGACTCTGGGGCCAACGTCCTGACTTTC. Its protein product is CASKGDSGANVLTF.

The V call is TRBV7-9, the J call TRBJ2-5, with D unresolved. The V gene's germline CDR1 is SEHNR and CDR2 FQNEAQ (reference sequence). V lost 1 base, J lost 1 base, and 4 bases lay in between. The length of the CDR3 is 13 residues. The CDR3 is CASSLVLQETQYF. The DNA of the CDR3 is TGTGCCAGCAGCTTAGTCCTCCAAGAGACCCAGTACTTC.

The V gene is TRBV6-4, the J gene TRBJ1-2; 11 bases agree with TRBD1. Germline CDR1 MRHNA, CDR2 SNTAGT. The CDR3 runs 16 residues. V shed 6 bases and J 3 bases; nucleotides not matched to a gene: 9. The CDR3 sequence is CASSPGWTGGDYGYTF. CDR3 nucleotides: TGTGCCAGCAGCCCAGGGTGGACAGGGGGCGACTATGGCTACACCTTC.

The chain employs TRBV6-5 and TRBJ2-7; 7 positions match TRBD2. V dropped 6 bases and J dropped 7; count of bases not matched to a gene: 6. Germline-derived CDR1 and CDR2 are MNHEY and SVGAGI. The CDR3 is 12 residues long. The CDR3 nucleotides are TGTGCCAGCAGCCCCGTGGGGGGGGAGCAGTACTTC. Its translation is CASSPVGGEQYF.

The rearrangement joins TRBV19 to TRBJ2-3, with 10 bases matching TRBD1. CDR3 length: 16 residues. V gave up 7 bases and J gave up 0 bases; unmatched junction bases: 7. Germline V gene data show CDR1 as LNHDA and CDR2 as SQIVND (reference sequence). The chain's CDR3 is CASTLRGQGSTDTQYF. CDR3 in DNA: TGTGCCAGTACCCTGAGGGGACAGGGGAGCACAGATACGCAGTATTTT.

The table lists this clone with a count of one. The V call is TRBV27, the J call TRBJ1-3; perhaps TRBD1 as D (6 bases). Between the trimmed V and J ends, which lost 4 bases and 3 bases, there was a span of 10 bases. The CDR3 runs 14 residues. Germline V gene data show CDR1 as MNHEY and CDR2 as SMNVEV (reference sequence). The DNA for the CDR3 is TGTGCCAGCAGTTCAGGGGCTGGTGGAAACACCATATATTTT. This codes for CASSSGAGGNTIYF.

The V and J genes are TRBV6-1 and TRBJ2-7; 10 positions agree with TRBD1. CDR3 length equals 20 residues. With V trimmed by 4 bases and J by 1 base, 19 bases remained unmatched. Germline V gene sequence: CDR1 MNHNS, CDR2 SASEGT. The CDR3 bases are TGTGCCAGCAGTGGGGTATGGGACAGGGGCGCCTCACAAAGATCCTACGAGCAGTACTTC. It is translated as CASSGVWDRGASQRSYEQYF.

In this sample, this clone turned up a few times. The CDR3 here is CASRPAGFTDTQYF. Here the CDR3 DNA reads TGTGCCAGTAGGCCAGCGGGGTTCACAGATACGCAGTATTTT. V usage is TRBV19 and J usage is TRBJ2-3; TRBD2 agrees at 7 bases. Germline V CDR1 and CDR2: LNHDA, SQIVND (reference sequence). This CDR3 has 14 amino acids. With 6 bases clipped from V and 2 bases from J, the junction kept 5 bases outside the gene matches.

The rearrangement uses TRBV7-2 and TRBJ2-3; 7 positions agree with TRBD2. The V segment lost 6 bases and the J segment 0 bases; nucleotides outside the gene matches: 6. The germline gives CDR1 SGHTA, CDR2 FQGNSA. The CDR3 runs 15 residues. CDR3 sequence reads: CASRIGGTSTDTQYF. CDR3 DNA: TGTGCCAGCAGGATCGGGGGGACTAGCACAGATACGCAGTATTTT.

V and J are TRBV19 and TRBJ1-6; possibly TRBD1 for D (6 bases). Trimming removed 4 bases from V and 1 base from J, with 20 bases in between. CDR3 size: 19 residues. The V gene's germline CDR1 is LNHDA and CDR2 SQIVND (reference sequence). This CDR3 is CASSTQGIGVLSYNSPLHF. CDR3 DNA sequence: TGTGCCAGTAGTACACAGGGAATTGGGGTATTATCCTATAATTCACCCCTCCACTTT.